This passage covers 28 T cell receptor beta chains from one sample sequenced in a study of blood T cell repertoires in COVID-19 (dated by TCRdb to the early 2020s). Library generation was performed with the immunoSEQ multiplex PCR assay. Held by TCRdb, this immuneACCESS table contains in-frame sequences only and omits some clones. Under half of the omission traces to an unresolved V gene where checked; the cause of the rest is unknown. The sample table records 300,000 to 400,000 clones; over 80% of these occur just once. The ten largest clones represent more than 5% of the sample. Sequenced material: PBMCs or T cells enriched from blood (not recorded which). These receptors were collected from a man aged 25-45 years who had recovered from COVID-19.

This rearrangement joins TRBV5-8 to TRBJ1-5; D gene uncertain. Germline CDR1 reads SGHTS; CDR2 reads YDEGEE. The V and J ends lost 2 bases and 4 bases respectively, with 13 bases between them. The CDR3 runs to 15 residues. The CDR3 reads CASSFLARKNQPQHF. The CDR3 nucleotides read TGTGCCAGCAGCTTCCTGGCCCGAAAGAATCAGCCCCAGCATTTT.

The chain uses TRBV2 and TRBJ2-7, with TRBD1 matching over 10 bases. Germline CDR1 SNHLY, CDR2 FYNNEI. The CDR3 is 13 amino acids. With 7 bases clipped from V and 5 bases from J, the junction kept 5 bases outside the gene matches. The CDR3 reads CASNWDRGHEQYF. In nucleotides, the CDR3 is TGTGCCAGCAACTGGGACAGGGGTCACGAGCAGTACTTC.

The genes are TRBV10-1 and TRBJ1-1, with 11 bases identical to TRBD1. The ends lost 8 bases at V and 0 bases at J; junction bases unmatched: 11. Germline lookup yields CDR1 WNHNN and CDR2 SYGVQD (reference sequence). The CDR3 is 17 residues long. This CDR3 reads CASHKDRGLTMNTEAFF. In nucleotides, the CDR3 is TGCGCCAGCCACAAGGACAGGGGGCTTACCATGAACACTGAAGCTTTCTTT.

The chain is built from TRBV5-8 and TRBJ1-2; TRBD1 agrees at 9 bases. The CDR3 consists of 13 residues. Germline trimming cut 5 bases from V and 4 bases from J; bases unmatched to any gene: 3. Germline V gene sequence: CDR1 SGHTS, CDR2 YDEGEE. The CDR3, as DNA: TGTGCCAGCAGAGGGACAGGGCTCTATGGCTACACCTTC. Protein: CASRGTGLYGYTF.

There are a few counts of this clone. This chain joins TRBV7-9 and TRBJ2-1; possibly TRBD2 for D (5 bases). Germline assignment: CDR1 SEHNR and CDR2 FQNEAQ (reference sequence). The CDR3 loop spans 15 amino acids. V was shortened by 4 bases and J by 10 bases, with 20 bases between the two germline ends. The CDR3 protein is CASSYEGVQAHEQFF. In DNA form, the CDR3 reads TGTGCCAGCAGCTACGAGGGCGTCCAGGCCCACGAGCAGTTCTTC.

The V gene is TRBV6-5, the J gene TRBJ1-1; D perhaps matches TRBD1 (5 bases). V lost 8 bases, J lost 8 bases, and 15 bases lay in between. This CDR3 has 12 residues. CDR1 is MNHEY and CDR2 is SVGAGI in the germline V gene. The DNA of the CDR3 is TGTGCCAGCCGCCCTGCGGGGGGAGAAGCTTTCTTT. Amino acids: CASRPAGGEAFF.

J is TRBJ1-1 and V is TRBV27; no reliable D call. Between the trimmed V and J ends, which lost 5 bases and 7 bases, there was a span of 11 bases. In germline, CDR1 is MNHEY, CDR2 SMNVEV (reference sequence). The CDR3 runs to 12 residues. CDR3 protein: CASSPLMGEAFF. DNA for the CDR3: TGTGCCAGCAGTCCACTAATGGGTGAAGCTTTCTTT.

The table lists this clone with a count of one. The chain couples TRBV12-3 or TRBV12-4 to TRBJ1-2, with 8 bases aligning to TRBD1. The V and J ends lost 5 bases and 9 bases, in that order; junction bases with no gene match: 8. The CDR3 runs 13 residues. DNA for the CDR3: TGTGCCAGCAGTCTCGGAGACAGGGGTAGCTACACCTTC. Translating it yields CASSLGDRGSYTF.

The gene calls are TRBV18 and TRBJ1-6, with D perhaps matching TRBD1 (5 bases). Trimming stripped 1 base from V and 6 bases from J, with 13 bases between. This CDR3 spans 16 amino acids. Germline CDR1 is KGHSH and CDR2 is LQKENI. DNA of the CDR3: TGTGCCAGCTCACCACGAATAGCAGGGCTTAATTCACCCCTCCACTTT. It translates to CASSPRIAGLNSPLHF.

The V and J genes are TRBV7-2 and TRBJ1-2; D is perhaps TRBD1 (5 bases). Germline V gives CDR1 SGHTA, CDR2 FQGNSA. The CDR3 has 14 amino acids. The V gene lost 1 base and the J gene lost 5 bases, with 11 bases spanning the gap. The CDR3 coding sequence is TGTGCCAGCAGCTTAGAAGCAGGGCGGTATGGCTACACCTTC. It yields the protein CASSLEAGRYGYTF. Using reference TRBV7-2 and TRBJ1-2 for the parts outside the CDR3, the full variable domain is GAGVSQSPSNKVTEKGKDVELRCDPISGHTALYWYRQSLGQGLEFLIYFQGNSAPDKSGLPSDRFSAERTGGSVSTLTIQRTQQEDSAVYLCASSLEAGRYGYTFGSGTRLTVV.

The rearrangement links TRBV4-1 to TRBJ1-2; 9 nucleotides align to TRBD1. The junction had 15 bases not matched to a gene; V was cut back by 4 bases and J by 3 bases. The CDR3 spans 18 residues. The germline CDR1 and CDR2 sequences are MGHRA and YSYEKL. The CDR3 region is CASSPGTGKKGKDYGYTF. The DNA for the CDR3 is TGCGCCAGCAGCCCCGGGACAGGGAAGAAGGGGAAGGACTATGGCTACACCTTC.

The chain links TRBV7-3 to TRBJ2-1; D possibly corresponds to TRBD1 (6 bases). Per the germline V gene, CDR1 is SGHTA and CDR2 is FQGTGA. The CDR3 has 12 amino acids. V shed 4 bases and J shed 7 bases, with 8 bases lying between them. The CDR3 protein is CASSSQGNEQFF. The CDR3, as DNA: TGTGCCAGCAGCTCCCAGGGGAATGAGCAGTTCTTC.

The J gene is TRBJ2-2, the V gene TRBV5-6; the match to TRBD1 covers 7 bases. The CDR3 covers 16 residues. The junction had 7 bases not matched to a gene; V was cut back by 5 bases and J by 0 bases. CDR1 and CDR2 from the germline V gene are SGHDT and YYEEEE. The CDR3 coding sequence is TGTGCCAGCAGTGGGGACAGTATCACGAACACCGGGGAGCTGTTTTTT. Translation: CASSGDSITNTGELFF.

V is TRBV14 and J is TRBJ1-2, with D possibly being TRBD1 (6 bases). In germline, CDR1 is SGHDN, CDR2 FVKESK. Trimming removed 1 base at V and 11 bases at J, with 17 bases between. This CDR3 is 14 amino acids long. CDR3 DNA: TGTGCCAGCAGCCAAGGTTCCGGGACACTTGGATACACCTTC. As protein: CASSQGSGTLGYTF.

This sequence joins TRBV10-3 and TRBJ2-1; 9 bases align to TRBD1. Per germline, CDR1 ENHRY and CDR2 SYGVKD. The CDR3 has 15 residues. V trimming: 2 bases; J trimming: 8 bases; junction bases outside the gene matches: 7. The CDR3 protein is CAISEGQGKGDEQFF. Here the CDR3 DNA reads TGTGCCATCAGTGAGGGACAGGGGAAAGGGGATGAGCAGTTCTTC.

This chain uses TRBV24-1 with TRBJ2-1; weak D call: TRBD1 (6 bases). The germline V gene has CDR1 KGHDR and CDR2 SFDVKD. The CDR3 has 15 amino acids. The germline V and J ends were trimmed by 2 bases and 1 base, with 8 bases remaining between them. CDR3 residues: CATSDSQGSYNEQFF. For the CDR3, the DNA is TGTGCCACCAGTGATTCCCAGGGGTCCTACAATGAGCAGTTCTTC.

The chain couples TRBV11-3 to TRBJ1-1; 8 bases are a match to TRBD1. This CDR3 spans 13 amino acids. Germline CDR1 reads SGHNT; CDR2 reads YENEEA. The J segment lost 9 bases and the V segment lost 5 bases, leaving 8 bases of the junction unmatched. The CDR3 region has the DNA TGTGCCAGCAGCGCTGGACAGGGTGGTAAAGCTTTCTTT. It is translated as CASSAGQGGKAFF. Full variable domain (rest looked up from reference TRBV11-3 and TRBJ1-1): EAGVVQSPRYKIIEKKQPVAFWCNPISGHNTLYWYLQNLGQGPELLIRYENEEAVDDSQLPKDRFSAERLKGVDSTLKIQPAELGDSAVYLCASSAGQGGKAFFGQGTRLTVV.

The CDR3 loop is CASSGEGGRTEAFF. The CDR3 DNA follows: TGTGCCAGCAGCGGCGAGGGTGGGCGCACTGAAGCTTTCTTT. The rearrangement links TRBV2 to TRBJ1-1; D gene ambiguous. The V and J ends lost 6 bases and 4 bases respectively, with 15 bases between them. Germline values: CDR1 SNHLY, CDR2 FYNNEI. The CDR3 runs to 14 residues.

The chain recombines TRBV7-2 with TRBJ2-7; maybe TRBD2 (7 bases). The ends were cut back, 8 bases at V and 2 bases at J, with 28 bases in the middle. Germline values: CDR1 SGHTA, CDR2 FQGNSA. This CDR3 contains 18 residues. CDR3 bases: TGTGCCAGCGAGGGTCCCAGGGAGGGGGGAACTTTTACCTACGAGCAGTACTTC. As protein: CASEGPREGGTFTYEQYF.

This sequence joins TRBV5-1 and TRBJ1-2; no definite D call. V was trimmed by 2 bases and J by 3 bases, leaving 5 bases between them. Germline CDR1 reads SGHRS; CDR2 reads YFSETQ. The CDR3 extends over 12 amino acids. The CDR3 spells CASSFFDYGYTF. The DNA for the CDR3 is TGCGCCAGCAGCTTCTTCGACTATGGCTACACCTTC.

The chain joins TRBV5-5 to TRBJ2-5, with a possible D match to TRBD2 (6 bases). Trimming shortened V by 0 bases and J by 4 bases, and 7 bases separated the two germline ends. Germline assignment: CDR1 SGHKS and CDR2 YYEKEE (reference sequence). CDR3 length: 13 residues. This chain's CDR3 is CASSLVGGETQYF. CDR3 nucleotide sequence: TGTGCCAGCAGCTTGGTCGGGGGAGAGACCCAGTACTTC.

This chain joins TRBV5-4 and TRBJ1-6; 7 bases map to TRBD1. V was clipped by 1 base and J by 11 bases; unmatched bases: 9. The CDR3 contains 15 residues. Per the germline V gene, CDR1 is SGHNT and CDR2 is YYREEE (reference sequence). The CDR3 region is CASSLKGAEGAPLHF. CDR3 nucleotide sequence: TGTGCCAGCAGCTTGAAGGGGGCTGAGGGGGCACCCCTCCACTTT.

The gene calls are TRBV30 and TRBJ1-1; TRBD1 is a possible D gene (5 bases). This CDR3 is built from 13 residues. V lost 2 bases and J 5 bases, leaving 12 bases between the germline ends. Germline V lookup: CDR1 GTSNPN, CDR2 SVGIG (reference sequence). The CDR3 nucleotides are TGTGCCTGGAGTTCCCAGGGTTCGACTGAAGCTTTCTTT. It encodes CAWSSQGSTEAFF.

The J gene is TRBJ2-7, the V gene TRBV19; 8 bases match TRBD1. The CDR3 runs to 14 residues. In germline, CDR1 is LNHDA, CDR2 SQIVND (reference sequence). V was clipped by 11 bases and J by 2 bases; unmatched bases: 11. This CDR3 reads CAVTSGGPTYEQYF. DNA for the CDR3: TGTGCCGTTACGTCAGGGGGCCCTACCTACGAGCAGTACTTC. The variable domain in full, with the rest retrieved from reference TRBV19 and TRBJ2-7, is DGGITQSPKYLFRKEGQNVTLSCEQNLNHDAMYWYRQDPGQGLRLIYYSQIVNDFQKGDIAEGYSVSREKKESFPLTVTSAQKNPTAFYLCAVTSGGPTYEQYFGPGTRLTVT.

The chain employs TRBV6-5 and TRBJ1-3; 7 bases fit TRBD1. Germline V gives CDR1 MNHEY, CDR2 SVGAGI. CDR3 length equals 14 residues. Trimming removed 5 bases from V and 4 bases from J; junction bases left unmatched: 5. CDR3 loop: CASSRQGEGNTIYF. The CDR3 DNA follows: TGTGCCAGCAGTCGGCAGGGGGAAGGAAACACCATATATTTT.

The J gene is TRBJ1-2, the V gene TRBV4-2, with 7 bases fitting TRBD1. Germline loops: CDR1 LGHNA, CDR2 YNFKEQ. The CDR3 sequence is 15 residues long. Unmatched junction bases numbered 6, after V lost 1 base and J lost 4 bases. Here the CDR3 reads CASSQGAGGPYGYTF. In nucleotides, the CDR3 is TGTGCCAGCAGCCAAGGGGCAGGGGGACCCTATGGCTACACCTTC.

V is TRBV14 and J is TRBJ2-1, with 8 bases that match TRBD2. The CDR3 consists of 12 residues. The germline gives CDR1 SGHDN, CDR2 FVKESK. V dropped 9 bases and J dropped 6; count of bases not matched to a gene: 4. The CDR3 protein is CASRSGGNEQFF. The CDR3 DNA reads TGTGCCAGTAGAAGCGGGGGCAATGAGCAGTTCTTC.

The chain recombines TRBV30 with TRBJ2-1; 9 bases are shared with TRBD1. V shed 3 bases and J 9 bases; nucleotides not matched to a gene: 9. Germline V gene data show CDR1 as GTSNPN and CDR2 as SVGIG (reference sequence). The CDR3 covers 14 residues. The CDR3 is CAWSSGQGSREQFF. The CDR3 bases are TGTGCCTGGAGCTCGGGACAGGGATCGCGTGAGCAGTTCTTC.